What follows are 6 T cell receptor beta chains derived from one specimen sequenced in a study of regulatory T cells in long-lasting Graves disease. The authors built TCR beta libraries using iRepertoire HTBI primers and Arm-PCR of CDR3 regions. TCRdb analysed the multiplex PCR reads with MiXCR anew, one entry per CDR3 protein. The table has roughly 510,000 distinct CDR3 sequences, roughly 15% seen once. Time point given: newly diagnosed GD, antithyroid drugs for less than 3 months. Extracted RNA from PBMCs served as the source of the TCR library. These data were also reused for a study on T cells in Graves' hyperthyroidism and ophthalmopathy.

The specimen was peripheral blood mononuclear cells (PBMCs), collected at new diagnosis, from a patient treated with antithyroid drugs. These receptors originate from a young man with Graves disease.

This clonotype has ten or more counts. The chain uses TRBV20-1 and TRBJ1-5; D might be TRBD1 (5 bases). Germline V gene sequence: CDR1 DFQATT, CDR2 SNEGSKA (reference sequence). Trimming removed 2 bases at V and 1 base at J, with 15 bases between. The CDR3 spans 16 residues. The DNA of the CDR3 is TGCAGTGCTAGAAGTCAGGGACCCAGGAGCAATCAGCCCCAGCATTTT. Amino acids: CSARSQGPRSNQPQHF.

This clonotype was seen a few times. The chain links TRBV7-3 to TRBJ2-5; D call uncertain. Trimming cost V 5 bases and J 2 bases, with 24 bases left between them. Germline V gene data show CDR1 as SGHTA and CDR2 as FQGTGA. CDR3 length: 18 amino acids. In nucleotides, the CDR3 is TGTGCCAGCAGCCCCCCAATTTTGGCCCCGCGTAGACAAGAGACCCAGTACTTC. This sequence encodes CASSPPILAPRRQETQYF. The full variable domain, completed using reference TRBV7-3 and TRBJ2-5, is GAGVSQTPSNKVTEKGKYVELRCDPISGHTALYWYRQSLGQGPEFLIYFQGTGAADDSGLPNDRFFAVRPEGSVSTLKIQRTERGDSAVYLCASSPPILAPRRQETQYFGPGTRLLVL.

This clonotype appeared a few times. The rearrangement uses TRBV19 and TRBJ1-2; D may be TRBD1 (5 bases). The V gene's germline CDR1 is LNHDA and CDR2 SQIVND (reference sequence). The CDR3 loop spans 14 amino acids. V was pared by 5 bases and J by 4 bases, with 14 bases between. The CDR3 bases are TGTGCCAGTAGTGGGACGAAGAGGGGCTATGGCTACACCTTC. The encoded protein is CASSGTKRGYGYTF.

This clonotype was counted a few times. The chain uses TRBV20-1 and TRBJ1-2; D is uncertain. V lost 8 bases, J lost 4 bases, and 17 bases lay in between. The CDR3 spans 13 residues. The germline V gene has CDR1 DFQATT and CDR2 SNEGSKA (reference sequence). The CDR3 region has the DNA TGCAGTACCCCGGAGGCCTCCTCCTATGGCTACACCTTC. It is translated as CSTPEASSYGYTF.

The rearrangement joins TRBV6-1 to TRBJ2-2; 7 bases line up with TRBD1. The germline gives CDR1 MNHNS, CDR2 SASEGT. CDR3 length: 18 amino acids. V shed 7 bases, J shed 0 bases, and the junction held 14 bases outside the gene matches. The CDR3 protein is CASTSRSVTGPNTGELFF. The CDR3 region has the DNA TGTGCCAGCACCTCTAGGAGTGTGACAGGGCCGAACACCGGGGAGCTGTTTTTT.

This clonotype was detected many times. The chain links TRBV9 to TRBJ2-5; D unresolved. With 2 bases removed from V and 1 base from J, the gap between germline ends came to 3 bases. The CDR3 runs 12 residues. Per the germline V gene, CDR1 is SGDLS and CDR2 is YYNGEE. The CDR3: CASSVGQETQYF. The CDR3 nucleotides are TGTGCCAGCAGCGTCGGCCAAGAGACCCAGTACTTC.